This T cell receptor beta chain originates from a study of early T cells in non-severe SARS-CoV-2 infection (dated by TCRdb to the early 2020s). Describing the broader study: Because TCR sequencing was done on bulk RNA from unsorted whole blood, the alpha and beta chains could not be paired. Overall study results and their limits: Matching against VDJdb was skewed toward anti-spike CD8 responses, likely underestimated virus-specific expansions, and missed private and CD4 specificities.

Many counts were recorded for this clonotype. What antigen it recognizes has not been identified. No much larger clone exists at a distance of one base, and base qualities are not known. Measured from the cysteine to the valine, the CDR3 is 13 residues long. Here the CDR3 DNA is all that survives: 39 bases in frame from base 1. The CDR1 and CDR2 encoded by the germline V gene (reference sequence) are LNHNV and YYDKDF. Germline trimming amounts to 1 base on V and 4 bases on J, with 0 as the count of junction bases outside the gene matches. The study was a case-control design nested within a healthcare worker cohort in London, UK, with weekly nasopharyngeal swab PCR tests and blood sampling. Healthcare workers were enrolled in the week of the UK lockdown, from 23 to 31 March 2020, and were followed every week for up to about 15 weeks. The library relied on 5' RACE. The listed sequencing device is NextSeq 500. In the TCR library protocol, unique molecular identifiers were attached to individual cDNA molecules to correct for PCR bias and sequencing error. Both TCR alpha and beta chains were sequenced, and tight co-correlation was observed between alpha and beta sequence abundances in each sample. As for the authors' bioinformatics: Decombinator V4 was used to perform V gene, J gene and CDR3 annotation of TCR sequences. Expanded TCRs were defined as changing significantly between any two time points under a Poisson model with p below 0.0001. TCR abundances were normalised to the total number of TCRs sequenced per sample and expressed as counts per million. MAIT TCRs were defined by TRAV1-2 paired with TRAJ12, TRAJ20 or TRAJ33, and iNKT TCRs by TRAV10 paired with TRAJ18. A search of VDJdb, accessed on 1 November 2021, was run for TCRs annotated to CMV, EBV and SARS-CoV-2, with TCRs annotated for multiple antigens excluded. TCRdb took the public reads, trimmed them with fastp at Q25, ran MiXCR for clone calling and kept in-frame beta chains. Entries that share a CDR3 protein sequence are merged under the most common genes and DNA. It is TCRdb's table, rather than the study itself, that gives the V and J calls and clone size. Across this sample there are tens of thousands of distinct CDR3 sequences, with about 2.9% seen only once. The top ten clonotypes cover over 0.65% of the sample.

The source of this sequence is an adult who was a healthcare worker with PCR-confirmed SARS-CoV-2 infection or an uninfected control (not recorded which). The rearranged chain carries TRBV15 and TRBJ2-7; 8 bases in the junction line up with TRBD1. Sequencing was done on a sample of whole blood. The CDR3 reads as follows: CATSRGTGYEQYV. The DNA is as follows: TGTGCCACCAGCAGAGGGACAGGGTACGAGCAGTACGTC.